A selection of T cell receptor beta chains follows, all from one sample in a study of cytotoxic CD8 clonotypes in ibrutinib-treated CLL. Assay used: immunoSEQ multiplex PCR; TCRdb lists only in-frame clones, some missing. Among thousands of clones listed, around 70% were seen once. Sequences were derived from PBMCs, sampled before ibrutinib treatment. These receptors were collected from a human donor with chronic lymphocytic leukemia. Each CDR3 is given with its conserved first and last residue.

TRBJ2-5,TRBV29-1,CSVEDPRTGVETQYF
TRBJ2-2,TRBV9,CASSVATGRTPGELFF
TRBJ1-1,TRBV25-1,CASSEGASAFF
TRBJ1-1,TRBV5-1,CASSLRGGNTEAFF
TRBJ1-1,TRBV5-5,CASSPGQEAFF
TRBJ1-3,TRBV19,CASSTPGQASTGNTIYF
TRBJ2-3,TRBV18,CASSPNPTDTQYF
TRBJ2-3,TRBV7-2,CASSPPGTGAGDTQYF
TRBJ2-1,TRBV27,CASSPTRDRGLVRQFF
TRBJ1-3,TRBV28,CASQGNGNTIYF
TRBJ2-7,TRBV19,CASSIGASGPYEQYF
TRBJ2-3,TRBV27,CASSSRDGWSDTQYF
TRBJ2-3,TRBV5-4,CASSSTALSDTQYF
TRBJ1-1,TRBV5-6,CASSLFAVLNTEAFF
TRBJ2-7,TRBV10-3,CAISVIADREQYF
TRBJ2-7,TRBV15,CATSRVAGKQYF
TRBJ2-1,TRBV7-9,CASSPGLAENEQFF
TRBJ2-3,TRBV7-7,CASSLLAAGPPTDTQYF
TRBJ2-7,TRBV18,CASSRDSGYEQYF
TRBJ1-5,TRBV7-9,CASSSLGPDNQPQHF
TRBJ2-1,TRBV15,CATSSRDNEQFF
TRBJ2-7,TRBV28,CATTGTSWDEQYF
TRBJ1-2,TRBV29-1,CSVGTGLGGYTF
TRBJ2-3,TRBV27,CASSHSLAITDTQYF
TRBJ2-7,TRBV6-6,CASSYSGVGPYEQYF
TRBJ2-1,TRBV27,CASSLGLGDEQFF
TRBJ2-7,TRBV2,CASSGLGYEQYF
TRBJ2-1,TRBV7-3,CASSPGTSGGEQFF
TRBJ2-7,TRBV5-5,CASSRPSGDEQYF